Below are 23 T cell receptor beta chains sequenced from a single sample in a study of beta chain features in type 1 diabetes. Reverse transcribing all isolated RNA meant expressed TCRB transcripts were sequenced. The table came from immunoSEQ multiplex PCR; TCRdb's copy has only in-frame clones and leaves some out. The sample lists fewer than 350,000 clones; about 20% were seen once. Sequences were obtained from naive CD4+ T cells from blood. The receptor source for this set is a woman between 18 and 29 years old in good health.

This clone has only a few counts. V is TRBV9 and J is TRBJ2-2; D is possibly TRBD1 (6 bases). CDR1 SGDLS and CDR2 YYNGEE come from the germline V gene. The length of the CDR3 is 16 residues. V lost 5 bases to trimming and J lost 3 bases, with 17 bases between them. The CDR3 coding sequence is TGTGCCAGCAGGGGGTTACAGGGATATTACACCGGGGAGCTGTTTTTT. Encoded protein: CASRGLQGYYTGELFF.

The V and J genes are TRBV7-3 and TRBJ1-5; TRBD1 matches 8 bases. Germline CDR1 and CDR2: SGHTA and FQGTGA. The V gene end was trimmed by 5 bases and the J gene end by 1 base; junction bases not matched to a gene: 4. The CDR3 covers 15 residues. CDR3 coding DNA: TGTGCCAGCAGCCTGACAGGGGCGAGCAATCAGCCCCAGCATTTT. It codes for CASSLTGASNQPQHF.

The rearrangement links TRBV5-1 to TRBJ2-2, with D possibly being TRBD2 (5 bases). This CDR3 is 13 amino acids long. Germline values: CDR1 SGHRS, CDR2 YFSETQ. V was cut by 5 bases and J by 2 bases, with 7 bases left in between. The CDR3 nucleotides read TGCGCCAGCAGGGACTCTAACACCGGGGAGCTGTTTTTT. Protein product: CASRDSNTGELFF.

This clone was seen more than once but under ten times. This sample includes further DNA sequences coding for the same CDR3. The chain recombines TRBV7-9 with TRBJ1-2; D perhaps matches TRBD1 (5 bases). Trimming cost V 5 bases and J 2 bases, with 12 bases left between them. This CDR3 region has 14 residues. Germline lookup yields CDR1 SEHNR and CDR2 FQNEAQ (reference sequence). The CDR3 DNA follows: TGTGCCAGCAGCCCCGGGGGGGGGAACTATGGCTACACCTTC. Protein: CASSPGGGNYGYTF.

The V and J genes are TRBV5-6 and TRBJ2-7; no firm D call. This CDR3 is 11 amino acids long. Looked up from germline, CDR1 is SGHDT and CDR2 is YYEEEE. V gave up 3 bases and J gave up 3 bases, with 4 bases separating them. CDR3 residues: CASSYGYEQYF. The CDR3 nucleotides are TGTGCCAGCAGCTACGGCTACGAGCAGTACTTC.

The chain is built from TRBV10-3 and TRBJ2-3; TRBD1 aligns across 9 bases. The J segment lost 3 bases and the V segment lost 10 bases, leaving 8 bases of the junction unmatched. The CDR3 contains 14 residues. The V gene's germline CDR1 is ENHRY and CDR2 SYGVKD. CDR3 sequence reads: CASSQGARTDTQYF. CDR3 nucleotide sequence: TGTGCCAGCTCACAGGGGGCGAGAACAGATACGCAGTATTTT.

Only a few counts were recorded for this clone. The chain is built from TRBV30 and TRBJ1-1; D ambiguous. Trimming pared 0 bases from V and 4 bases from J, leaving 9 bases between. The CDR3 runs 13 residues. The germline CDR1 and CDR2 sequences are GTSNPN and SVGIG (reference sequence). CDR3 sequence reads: CAWSVLVSTEAFF. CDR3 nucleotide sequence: TGTGCCTGGAGTGTACTTGTATCCACTGAAGCTTTCTTT.

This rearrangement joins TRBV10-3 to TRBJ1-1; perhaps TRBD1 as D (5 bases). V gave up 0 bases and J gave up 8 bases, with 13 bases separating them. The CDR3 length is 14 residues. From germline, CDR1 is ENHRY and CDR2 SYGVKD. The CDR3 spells CAISESNRFPEAFF. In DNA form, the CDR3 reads TGTGCCATCAGTGAGTCCAACAGGTTCCCAGAAGCTTTCTTT.

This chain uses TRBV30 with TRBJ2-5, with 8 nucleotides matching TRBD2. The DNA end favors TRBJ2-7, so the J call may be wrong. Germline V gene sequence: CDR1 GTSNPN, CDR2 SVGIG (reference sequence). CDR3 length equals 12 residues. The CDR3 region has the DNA TGTGCCTGGACTAGCGGGCCGTACGAGCAGTACTTC. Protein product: CAWTSGPYEQYF.

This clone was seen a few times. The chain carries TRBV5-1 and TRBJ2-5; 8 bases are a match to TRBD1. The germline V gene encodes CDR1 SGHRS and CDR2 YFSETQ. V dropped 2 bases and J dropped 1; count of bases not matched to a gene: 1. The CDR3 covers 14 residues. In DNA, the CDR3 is TGCGCCAGCAGCTTCGGGACAGGCCAAGAGACCCAGTACTTC. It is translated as CASSFGTGQETQYF.

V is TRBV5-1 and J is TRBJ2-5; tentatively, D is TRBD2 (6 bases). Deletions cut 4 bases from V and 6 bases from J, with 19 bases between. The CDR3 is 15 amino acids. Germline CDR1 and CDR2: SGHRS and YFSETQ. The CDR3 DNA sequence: TGCGCCAGCAGCCGGGCCGGGACTGGAACTAAGACCCAGTACTTC. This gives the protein CASSRAGTGTKTQYF. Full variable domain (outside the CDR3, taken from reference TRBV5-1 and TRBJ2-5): KAGVTQTPRYLIKTRGQQVTLSCSPISGHRSVSWYQQTPGQGLQFLFEYFSETQRNKGNFPGRFSGRQFSNSRSEMNVSTLELGDSALYLCASSRAGTGTKTQYFGPGTRLLVL.

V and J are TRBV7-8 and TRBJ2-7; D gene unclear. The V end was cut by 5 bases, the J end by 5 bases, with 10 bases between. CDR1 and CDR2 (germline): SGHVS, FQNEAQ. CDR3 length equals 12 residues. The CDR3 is CASSPPQDEQYF. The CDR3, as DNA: TGTGCCAGCAGCCCTCCCCAGGACGAGCAGTACTTC. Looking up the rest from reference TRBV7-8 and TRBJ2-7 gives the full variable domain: GAGVSQSPRYKVAKRGQDVALRCDPISGHVSLFWYQQALGQGPEFLTYFQNEAQLDKSGLPSDRFFAERPEGSVSTLKIQRTQQEDSAVYLCASSPPQDEQYFGPGTRLTVT.

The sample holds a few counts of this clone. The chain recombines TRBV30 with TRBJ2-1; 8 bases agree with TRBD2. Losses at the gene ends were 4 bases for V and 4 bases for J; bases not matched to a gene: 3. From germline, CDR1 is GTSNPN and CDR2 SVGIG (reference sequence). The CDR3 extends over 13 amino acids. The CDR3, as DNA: TGTGCCTGGACGGGGGGGATTTACAATGAGCAGTTCTTC. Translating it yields CAWTGGIYNEQFF. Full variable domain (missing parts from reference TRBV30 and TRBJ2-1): SQTIHQWPATLVQPVGSPLSLECTVEGTSNPNLYWYRQAAGRGLQLLFYSVGIGQISSEVPQNLSASRPQDRQFILSSKKLLLSDSGFYLCAWTGGIYNEQFFGPGTRLTVL.

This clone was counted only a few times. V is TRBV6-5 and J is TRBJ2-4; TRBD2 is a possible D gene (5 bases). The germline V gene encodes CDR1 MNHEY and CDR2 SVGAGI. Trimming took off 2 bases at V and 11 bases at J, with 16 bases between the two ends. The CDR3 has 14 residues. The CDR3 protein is CASSYRSGESLQYF. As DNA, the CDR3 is TGTGCCAGCAGTTACCGTTCCGGGGAGAGTCTTCAGTACTTC.

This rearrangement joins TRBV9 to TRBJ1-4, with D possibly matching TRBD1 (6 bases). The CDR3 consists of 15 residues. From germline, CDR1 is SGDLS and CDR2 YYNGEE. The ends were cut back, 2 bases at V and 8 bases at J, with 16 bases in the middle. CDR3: CASSVAGGRMEKLFF. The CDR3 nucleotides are TGTGCCAGCAGCGTTGCTGGGGGCCGGATGGAAAAACTGTTTTTT.

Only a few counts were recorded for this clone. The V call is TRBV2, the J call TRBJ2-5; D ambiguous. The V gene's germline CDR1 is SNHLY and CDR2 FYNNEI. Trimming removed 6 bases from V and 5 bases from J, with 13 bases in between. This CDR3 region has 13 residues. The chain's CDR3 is CASRTDSWETQYF. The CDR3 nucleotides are TGTGCCAGCAGGACCGACTCATGGGAGACCCAGTACTTC.

The CDR3 here is CASSLPGQGFYEQYF. The CDR3 DNA follows: TGTGCCAGCAGCCTCCCGGGACAGGGCTTCTACGAGCAGTACTTC. J is TRBJ2-7 and V is TRBV7-8, with 9 bases identical to TRBD1. This CDR3 has 15 residues. Germline V CDR1 and CDR2: SGHVS, FQNEAQ. With 5 bases clipped from V and 3 bases from J, the junction kept 8 bases outside the gene matches.

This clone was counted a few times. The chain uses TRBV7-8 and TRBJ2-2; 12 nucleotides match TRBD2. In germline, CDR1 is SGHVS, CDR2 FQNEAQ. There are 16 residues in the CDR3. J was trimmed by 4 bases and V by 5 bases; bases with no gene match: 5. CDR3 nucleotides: TGTGCCAGCAGCCGTGGGACTAGCGGGTTCACCGGGGAGCTGTTTTTT. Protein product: CASSRGTSGFTGELFF.

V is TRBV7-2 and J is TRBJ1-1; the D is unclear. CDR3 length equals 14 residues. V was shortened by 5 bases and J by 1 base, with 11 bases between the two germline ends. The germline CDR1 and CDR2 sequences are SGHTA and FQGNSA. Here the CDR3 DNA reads TGTGCCAGCAGCATAGACTACCAGAACACTGAAGCTTTCTTT. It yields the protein CASSIDYQNTEAFF.

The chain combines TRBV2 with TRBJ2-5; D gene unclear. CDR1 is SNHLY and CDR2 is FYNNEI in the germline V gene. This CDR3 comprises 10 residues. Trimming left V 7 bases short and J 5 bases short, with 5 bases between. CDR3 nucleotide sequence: TGTGCCAGCATCGGGGAGACCCAGTACTTC. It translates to CASIGETQYF.

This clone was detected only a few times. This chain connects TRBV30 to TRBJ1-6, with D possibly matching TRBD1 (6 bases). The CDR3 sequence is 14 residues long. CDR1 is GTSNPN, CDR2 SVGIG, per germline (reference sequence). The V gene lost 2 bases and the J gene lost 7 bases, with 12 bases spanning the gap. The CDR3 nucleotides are TGTGCCTGGAGTTGGGACACCCAAAATTCACCCCTCCACTTT. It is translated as CAWSWDTQNSPLHF.

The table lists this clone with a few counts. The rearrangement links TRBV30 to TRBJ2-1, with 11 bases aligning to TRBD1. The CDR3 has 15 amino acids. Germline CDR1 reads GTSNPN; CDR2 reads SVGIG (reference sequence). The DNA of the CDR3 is TGTGCACGGGACAGGGGGACTTATCGGTACAATGAGCAGTTCTTC. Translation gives CARDRGTYRYNEQFF.

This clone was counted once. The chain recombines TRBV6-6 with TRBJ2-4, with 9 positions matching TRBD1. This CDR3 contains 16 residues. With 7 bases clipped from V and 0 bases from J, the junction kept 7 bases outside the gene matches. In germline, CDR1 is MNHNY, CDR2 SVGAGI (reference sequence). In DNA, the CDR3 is TGTGCCAGCATTCAGGGACAGGGCATAGCCAAAAACATTCAGTACTTC. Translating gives CASIQGQGIAKNIQYF.